This record concerns one T cell receptor (beta chain) sequence. TCRdb's table, derived via immunoSEQ multiplex PCR, lists solely in-frame clones and lacks some. The sample records around 400 clones, nearly 70% being singletons. The data were taken from a study of memory CD8 T cells in hepatitis C reinfection. About the study: Two further double resolvers recognized NS5B-2841.

Study-wide results and caveats: Only 4 or 5 donors prevented definitive conclusions about public clonotypes.

The time point was: peak reinfection, 3 to 8 weeks after reinfection detection. The sorted cells went straight to TCR sequencing with no prior in vitro expansion. CDR1 is SQVTM, CDR2 ANQGSEA, per germline. CDR3 length: 13 residues. V lost 8 bases, J lost 1 base, and 14 bases lay in between. The TCR was taken from a man between 18 and 29 years old with hepatitis C virus infection. The chain carries TRBV29-1 and TRBJ1-2; D is perhaps TRBD1 (6 bases). Sequencing was done on a sample of HCV tetramer-positive CD8+ T cells sorted from blood. The CDR3 loop reads CSPTRRGNYGYTF. The CDR3, as DNA: TGCAGCCCGACGCGCAGGGGTAACTATGGCTACACCTTC.